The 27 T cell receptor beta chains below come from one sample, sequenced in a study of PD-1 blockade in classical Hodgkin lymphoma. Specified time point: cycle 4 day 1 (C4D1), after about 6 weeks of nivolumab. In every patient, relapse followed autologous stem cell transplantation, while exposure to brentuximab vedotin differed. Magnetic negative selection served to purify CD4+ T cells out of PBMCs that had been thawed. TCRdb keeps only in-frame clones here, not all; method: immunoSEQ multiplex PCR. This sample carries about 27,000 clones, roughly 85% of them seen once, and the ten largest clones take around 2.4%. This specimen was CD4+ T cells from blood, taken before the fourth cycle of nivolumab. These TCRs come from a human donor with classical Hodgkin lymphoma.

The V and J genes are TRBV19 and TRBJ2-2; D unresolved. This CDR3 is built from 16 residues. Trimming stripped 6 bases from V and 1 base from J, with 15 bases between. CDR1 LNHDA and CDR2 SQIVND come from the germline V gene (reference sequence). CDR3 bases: TGTGCCAGTAGCCCTCCAAGAGTCCGGAACACCGGGGAGCTGTTTTTT. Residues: CASSPPRVRNTGELFF.

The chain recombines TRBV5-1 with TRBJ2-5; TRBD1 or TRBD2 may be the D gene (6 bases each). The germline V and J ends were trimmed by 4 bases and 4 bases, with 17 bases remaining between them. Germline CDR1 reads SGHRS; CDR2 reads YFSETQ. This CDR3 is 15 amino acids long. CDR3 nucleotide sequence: TGCGCCAGCAGCCCCTTTATGGGGGGCGGAGAGACCCAGTACTTC. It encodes CASSPFMGGGETQYF.

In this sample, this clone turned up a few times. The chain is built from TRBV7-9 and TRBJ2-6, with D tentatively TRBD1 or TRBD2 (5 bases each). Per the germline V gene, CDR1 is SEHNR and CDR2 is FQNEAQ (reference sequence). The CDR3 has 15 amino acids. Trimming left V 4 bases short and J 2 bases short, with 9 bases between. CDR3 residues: CASSSQGAGANVLTF. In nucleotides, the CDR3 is TGTGCCAGCAGCTCGCAGGGAGCTGGGGCCAACGTCCTGACTTTC.

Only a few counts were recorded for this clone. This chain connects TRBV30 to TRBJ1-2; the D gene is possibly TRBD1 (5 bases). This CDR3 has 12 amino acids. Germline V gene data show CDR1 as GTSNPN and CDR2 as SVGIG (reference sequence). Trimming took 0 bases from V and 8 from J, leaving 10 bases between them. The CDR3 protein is CAWSVQQGGYTF. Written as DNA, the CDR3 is TGTGCCTGGAGTGTACAGCAGGGCGGCTACACCTTC. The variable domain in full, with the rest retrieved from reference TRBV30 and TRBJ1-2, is SQTIHQWPATLVQPVGSPLSLECTVEGTSNPNLYWYRQAAGRGLQLLFYSVGIGQISSEVPQNLSASRPQDRQFILSSKKLLLSDSGFYLCAWSVQQGGYTFGSGTRLTVV.

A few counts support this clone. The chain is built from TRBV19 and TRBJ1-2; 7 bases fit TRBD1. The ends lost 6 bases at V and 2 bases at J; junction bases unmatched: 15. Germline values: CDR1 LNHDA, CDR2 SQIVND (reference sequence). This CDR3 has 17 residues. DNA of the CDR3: TGTGCCAGTAGGTCCAGGACAGGAGGCTTATTAAACTATGGCTACACCTTC. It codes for CASRSRTGGLLNYGYTF.

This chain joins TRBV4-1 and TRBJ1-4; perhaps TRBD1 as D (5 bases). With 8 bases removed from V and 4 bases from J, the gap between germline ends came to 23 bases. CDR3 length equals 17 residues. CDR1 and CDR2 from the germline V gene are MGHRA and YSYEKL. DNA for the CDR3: TGCGCCAGCGGGCAGGGCCGATTACTTCTGTATAATGAAAAACTGTTTTTT. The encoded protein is CASGQGRLLLYNEKLFF.

The CDR3 DNA reads as TGTGCCAGCAGCTTGAATAGCGTTAACACCGGGGAGCTGTTTTTT. This translates into CASSLNSVNTGELFF. The chain links TRBV5-4 to TRBJ2-2; tentatively, D is TRBD2 (5 bases). Trimming cost V 1 base and J 2 bases, with 9 bases left between them. This CDR3 region has 15 residues. CDR1 is SGHNT and CDR2 is YYREEE in the germline V gene (reference sequence).

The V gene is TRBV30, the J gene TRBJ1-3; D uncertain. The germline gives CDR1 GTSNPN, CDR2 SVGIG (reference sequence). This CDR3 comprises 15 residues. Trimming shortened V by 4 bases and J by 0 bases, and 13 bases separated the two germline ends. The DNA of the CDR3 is TGTGCCTGGACCCTAAGTGAAACCTCTGGAAACACCATATATTTT. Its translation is CAWTLSETSGNTIYF.

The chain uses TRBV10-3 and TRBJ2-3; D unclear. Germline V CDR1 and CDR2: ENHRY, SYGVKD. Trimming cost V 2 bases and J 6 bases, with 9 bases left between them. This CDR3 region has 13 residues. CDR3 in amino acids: CAISEALPDTQYF. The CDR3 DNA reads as TGTGCCATCAGTGAGGCGCTCCCGGATACGCAGTATTTT.

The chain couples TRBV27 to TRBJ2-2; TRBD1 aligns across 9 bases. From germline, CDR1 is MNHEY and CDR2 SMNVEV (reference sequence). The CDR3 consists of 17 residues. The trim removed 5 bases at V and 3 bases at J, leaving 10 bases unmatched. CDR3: CASSLTRDRVDTGELFF. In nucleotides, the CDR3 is TGTGCCAGCAGTCTCACCCGGGACAGGGTAGACACCGGGGAGCTGTTTTTT.

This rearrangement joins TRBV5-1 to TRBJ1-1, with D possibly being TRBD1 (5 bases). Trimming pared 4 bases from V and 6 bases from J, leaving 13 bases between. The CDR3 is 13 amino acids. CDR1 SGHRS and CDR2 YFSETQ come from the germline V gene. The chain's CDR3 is CASSPYGDSEAFF. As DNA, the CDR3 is TGCGCCAGCAGCCCCTATGGGGACTCTGAAGCTTTCTTT.

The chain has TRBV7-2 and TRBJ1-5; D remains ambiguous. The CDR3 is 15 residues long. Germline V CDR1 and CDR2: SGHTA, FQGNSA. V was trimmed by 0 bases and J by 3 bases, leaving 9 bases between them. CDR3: CASSLAGGNNQPQHF. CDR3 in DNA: TGTGCCAGCAGCTTAGCGGGCGGAAACAATCAGCCCCAGCATTTT.

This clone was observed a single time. CDR3 sequence: CASSLVSAYNEQFF. DNA for the CDR3: TGTGCCAGCAGCTTGGTGTCTGCCTACAATGAGCAGTTCTTC. The chain combines TRBV5-6 with TRBJ2-1; no reliable D call. Germline CDR1 is SGHDT and CDR2 is YYEEEE. This CDR3 is built from 14 residues. The V and J ends lost 0 bases and 2 bases respectively, with 6 bases between them.

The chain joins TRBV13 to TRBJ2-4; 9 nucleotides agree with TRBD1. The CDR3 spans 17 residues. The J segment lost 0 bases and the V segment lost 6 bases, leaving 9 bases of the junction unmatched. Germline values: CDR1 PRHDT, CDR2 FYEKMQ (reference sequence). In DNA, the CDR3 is TGTGCCAGCAGGCCGGTGGGACAGGGCCTAGCCAAAAACATTCAGTACTTC. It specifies CASRPVGQGLAKNIQYF.

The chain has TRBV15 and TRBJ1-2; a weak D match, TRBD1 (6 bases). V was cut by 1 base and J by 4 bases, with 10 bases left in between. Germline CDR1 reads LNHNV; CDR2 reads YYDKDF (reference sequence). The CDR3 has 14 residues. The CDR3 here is CATSRGRGGYGYTF. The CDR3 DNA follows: TGTGCCACCAGCAGAGGCCGAGGGGGCTATGGCTACACCTTC.

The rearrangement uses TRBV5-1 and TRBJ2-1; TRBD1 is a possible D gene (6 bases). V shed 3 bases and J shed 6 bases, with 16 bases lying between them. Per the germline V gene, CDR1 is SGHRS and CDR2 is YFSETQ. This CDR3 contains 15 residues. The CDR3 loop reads CASSSQGVGGNEQFF. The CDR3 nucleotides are TGCGCCAGCAGCTCCCAGGGTGTAGGGGGCAATGAGCAGTTCTTC.

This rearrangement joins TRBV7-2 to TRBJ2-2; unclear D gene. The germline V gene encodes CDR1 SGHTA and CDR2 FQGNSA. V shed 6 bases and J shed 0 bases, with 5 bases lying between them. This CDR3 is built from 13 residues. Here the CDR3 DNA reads TGTGCCAGCAGGGGCCCGAACACCGGGGAGCTGTTTTTT. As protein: CASRGPNTGELFF.

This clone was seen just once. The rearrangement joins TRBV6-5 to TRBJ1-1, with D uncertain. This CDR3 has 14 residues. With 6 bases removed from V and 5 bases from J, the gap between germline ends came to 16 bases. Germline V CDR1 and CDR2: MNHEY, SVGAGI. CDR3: CASRRPGGKTEAFF. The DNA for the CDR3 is TGTGCCAGCAGGCGACCCGGCGGGAAAACTGAAGCTTTCTTT.

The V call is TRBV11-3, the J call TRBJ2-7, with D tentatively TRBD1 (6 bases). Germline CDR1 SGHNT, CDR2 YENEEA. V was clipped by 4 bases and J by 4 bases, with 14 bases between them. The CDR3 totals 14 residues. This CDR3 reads CASSSNRVPYEQYF. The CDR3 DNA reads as TGTGCCAGCAGCTCAAACAGGGTGCCTTACGAGCAGTACTTC.

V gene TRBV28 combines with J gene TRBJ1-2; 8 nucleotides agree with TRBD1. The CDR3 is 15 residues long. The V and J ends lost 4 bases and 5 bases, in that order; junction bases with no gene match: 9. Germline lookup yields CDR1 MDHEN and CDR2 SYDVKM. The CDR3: CASSWDPGQAYGYTF. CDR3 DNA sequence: TGTGCCAGCAGTTGGGACCCGGGACAGGCATATGGCTACACCTTC.

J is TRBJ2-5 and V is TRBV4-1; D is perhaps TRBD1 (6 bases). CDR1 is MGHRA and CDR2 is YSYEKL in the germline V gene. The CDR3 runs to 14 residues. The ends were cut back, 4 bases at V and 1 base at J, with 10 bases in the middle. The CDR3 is CASSLKGGQETQYF. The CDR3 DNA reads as TGCGCCAGCAGCCTGAAAGGGGGCCAAGAGACCCAGTACTTC.

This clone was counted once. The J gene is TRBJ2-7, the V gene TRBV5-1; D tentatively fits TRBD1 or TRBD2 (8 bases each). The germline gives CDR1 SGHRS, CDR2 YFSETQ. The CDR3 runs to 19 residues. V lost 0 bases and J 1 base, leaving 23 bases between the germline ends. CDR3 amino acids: CASSLDGGQGTGGSYEQYF. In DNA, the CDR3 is TGCGCCAGCAGCTTGGATGGCGGACAGGGCACGGGAGGGTCCTACGAGCAGTACTTC.

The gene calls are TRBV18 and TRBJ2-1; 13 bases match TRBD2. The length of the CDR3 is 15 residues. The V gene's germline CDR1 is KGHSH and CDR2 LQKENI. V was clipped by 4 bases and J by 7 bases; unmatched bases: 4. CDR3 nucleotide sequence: TGTGCCAGCTCACTCGGGACTAGCGGGACTAATGAGCAGTTCTTC. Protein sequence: CASSLGTSGTNEQFF.

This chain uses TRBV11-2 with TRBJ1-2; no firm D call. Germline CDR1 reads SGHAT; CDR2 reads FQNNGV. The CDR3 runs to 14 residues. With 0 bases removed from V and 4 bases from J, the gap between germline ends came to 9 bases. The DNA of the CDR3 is TGTGCCAGCAGCTTAGAGAGGGTTAGCTATGGCTACACCTTC. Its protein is CASSLERVSYGYTF.

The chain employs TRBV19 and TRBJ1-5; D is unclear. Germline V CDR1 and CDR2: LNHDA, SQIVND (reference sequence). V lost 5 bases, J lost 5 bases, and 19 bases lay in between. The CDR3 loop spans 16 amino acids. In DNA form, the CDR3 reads TGTGCCAGTAGTTATTGGCACTCGGGCGAATATCAGCCCCAGCATTTT. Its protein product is CASSYWHSGEYQPQHF.

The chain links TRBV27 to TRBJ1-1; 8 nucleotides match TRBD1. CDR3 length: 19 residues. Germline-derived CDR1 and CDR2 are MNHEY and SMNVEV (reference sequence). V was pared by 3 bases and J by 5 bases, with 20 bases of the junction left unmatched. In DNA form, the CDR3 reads TGTGCCAGCAGTTTGACCGGCGAATTAACCGGACAGGGAAGGACTGAAGCTTTCTTT. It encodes CASSLTGELTGQGRTEAFF.

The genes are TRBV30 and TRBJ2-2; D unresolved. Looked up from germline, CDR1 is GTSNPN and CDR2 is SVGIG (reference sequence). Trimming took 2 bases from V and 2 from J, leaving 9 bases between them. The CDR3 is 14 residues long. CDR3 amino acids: CAWSLPLNTGELFF. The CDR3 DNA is TGTGCCTGGAGTCTCCCCCTTAACACCGGGGAGCTGTTTTTT.